Shown below are 18 T cell receptor beta chains from a single sample sequenced in a study of blood T cell repertoires in COVID-19. This table comes from immunoSEQ multiplex PCR, and its TCRdb copy is limited to in-frame clones, with some not included. The sample carries 150,000 to 200,000 clones, 70% to 80% recorded once. Sample: peripheral blood. The source is a woman aged 40 to 55 with COVID-19, enrolled during active disease.

The V and J genes are TRBV2 and TRBJ1-5; TRBD1 agrees at 9 bases. V gave up 6 bases and J gave up 1 base; unmatched junction bases: 4. The CDR3 has 15 amino acids. Germline CDR1 SNHLY, CDR2 FYNNEI. CDR3 sequence (DNA): TGTGCCAGCAGGGGACAGGGAGGAAGCAATCAGCCCCAGCATTTT. Translated: CASRGQGGSNQPQHF.

V is TRBV5-1 and J is TRBJ1-1; 9 nucleotides match TRBD1. CDR1 and CDR2 from the germline V gene are SGHRS and YFSETQ. Germline trimming cut 4 bases from V and 5 bases from J; bases unmatched to any gene: 18. CDR3 length: 18 amino acids. The CDR3 is CASSEKDETGGPPTEAFF. CDR3 DNA sequence: TGCGCCAGCAGCGAAAAGGATGAAACAGGGGGCCCTCCGACTGAAGCTTTCTTT.

The J gene is TRBJ1-5, the V gene TRBV12-5; D ambiguous. CDR3 length: 14 residues. The germline V gene has CDR1 LGHNT and CDR2 FRNRAP. Trimming removed 5 bases from V and 7 bases from J, with 15 bases in between. In nucleotides, the CDR3 is TGTGCTAGTGGTCTTGGACTAAGCGGACAGCCCCAGCATTTT. It codes for CASGLGLSGQPQHF.

This clone was seen a single time. V usage is TRBV14 and J usage is TRBJ1-2; tentative D call: TRBD1 (5 bases). V was shortened by 0 bases and J by 4 bases, with 18 bases between the two germline ends. The CDR3 totals 17 residues. Germline-derived CDR1 and CDR2 are SGHDN and FVKESK. CDR3 DNA sequence: TGTGCCAGCAGCCAAGAGGGGGGAGGGAATAAAGGCTATGGCTACACCTTC. Translated, it gives CASSQEGGGNKGYGYTF.

This clone was counted a few times. The chain employs TRBV5-4 and TRBJ2-1, with 7 nucleotides matching TRBD2. Unmatched junction bases numbered 3, after V lost 4 bases and J lost 5 bases. This CDR3 spans 13 amino acids. Germline CDR1 and CDR2: SGHNT and YYREEE (reference sequence). CDR3 protein: CASSRDYNNEQFF. The CDR3 bases are TGTGCCAGCAGCCGGGACTATAACAATGAGCAGTTCTTC.

This chain joins TRBV27 and TRBJ1-3; maybe TRBD1 (6 bases). With 5 bases removed from V and 2 bases from J, the gap between germline ends came to 19 bases. The length of the CDR3 is 17 residues. Germline V gene sequence: CDR1 MNHEY, CDR2 SMNVEV (reference sequence). CDR3 in amino acids: CASSPTGPPLAGNTIYF. CDR3 in DNA: TGTGCCAGCAGTCCTACAGGGCCCCCACTGGCTGGAAACACCATATATTTT.

V gene TRBV7-9 combines with J gene TRBJ2-7; 7 bases fit TRBD2. Germline V CDR1 and CDR2: SEHNR, FQNEAQ (reference sequence). CDR3 length: 13 amino acids. Unmatched junction bases numbered 4, after V lost 4 bases and J lost 4 bases. The DNA for the CDR3 is TGTGCCAGCAGCTCGGGACTAACTTACGAGCAGTACTTC. The encoded protein is CASSSGLTYEQYF.

The genes are TRBV9 and TRBJ1-1; 9 bases fit TRBD1. The CDR3 consists of 15 residues. Germline trimming cut 1 base from V and 2 bases from J; bases unmatched to any gene: 3. Germline-derived CDR1 and CDR2 are SGDLS and YYNGEE. CDR3 amino acids: CASSVQTGGNTEAFF. The DNA for the CDR3 is TGTGCCAGCAGCGTACAGACAGGGGGAAACACTGAAGCTTTCTTT.

The sample holds a few counts of this clone. The rearrangement uses TRBV2 and TRBJ2-7; D ambiguous. CDR3 length equals 17 residues. Trimming stripped 0 bases from V and 1 base from J, with 16 bases between. Germline V gene lookup returns CDR1 SNHLY and CDR2 FYNNEI. The CDR3 sequence is CASSEARSAALSYEQYF. The CDR3 DNA reads TGTGCCAGCAGTGAAGCGAGGTCGGCAGCTCTGTCCTACGAGCAGTACTTC. The variable domain in full, completed from reference TRBV2 and TRBJ2-7, reads EPEVTQTPSHQVTQMGQEVILRCVPISNHLYFYWYRQILGQKVEFLVSFYNNEISEKSEIFDDQFSVERPDGSNFTLKIRSTKLEDSAMYFCASSEARSAALSYEQYFGPGTRLTVT.

The chain uses TRBV6-6 and TRBJ2-7; 9 bases are shared with TRBD1. Trimming cost V 4 bases and J 6 bases; bases outside gene matches: 10. Germline-derived CDR1 and CDR2 are MNHNY and SVGAGI (reference sequence). The CDR3 is made up of 15 amino acids. The CDR3 loop reads CASSSRDREALEQYF. The CDR3 DNA follows: TGTGCCAGCAGTTCTAGGGACAGGGAAGCTCTCGAGCAGTACTTC.

This sequence joins TRBV24-1 and TRBJ2-7, with D tentatively TRBD2 (5 bases). CDR3 length: 14 residues. Per the germline V gene, CDR1 is KGHDR and CDR2 is SFDVKD. The V and J ends lost 11 bases and 0 bases respectively, with 16 bases between them. The CDR3 protein is CAIGNVSHSYEQYF. Written as DNA, the CDR3 is TGTGCCATCGGGAACGTTTCCCACTCCTACGAGCAGTACTTC.

This clone has only a few counts. This chain joins TRBV19 and TRBJ1-2; 7 bases agree with TRBD1. The CDR3 loop spans 17 amino acids. CDR1 and CDR2 from the germline V gene are LNHDA and SQIVND (reference sequence). After removal of 8 bases from V and 2 bases from J, the junction contained 17 bases not matched to a gene. The CDR3: CASDIPKTTGWNYGYTF. CDR3 in DNA: TGTGCCAGTGATATCCCCAAGACGACAGGGTGGAACTATGGCTACACCTTC.

J is TRBJ1-2 and V is TRBV6-5, with 9 bases aligning to TRBD1. The germline CDR1 and CDR2 sequences are MNHEY and SVGAGI. There are 15 residues in the CDR3. With V trimmed by 6 bases and J by 2 bases, 7 bases remained unmatched. The CDR3 region is CASREVTGGNYGYTF. The CDR3 nucleotides read TGTGCCAGCAGGGAGGTGACAGGGGGGAACTATGGCTACACCTTC.

The rearrangement joins TRBV5-8 to TRBJ1-5, with unresolved D. Trimming shortened V by 3 bases and J by 4 bases, and 11 bases separated the two germline ends. Looked up from germline, CDR1 is SGHTS and CDR2 is YDEGEE. The CDR3 extends over 14 amino acids. CDR3: CASSSYDLNQPQHF. In DNA, the CDR3 is TGTGCCAGCAGCTCCTATGACTTGAATCAGCCCCAGCATTTT. Variable domain in full (rest from reference TRBV5-8 and TRBJ1-5): EAGVTQSPTHLIKTRGQQATLRCSPISGHTSVYWYQQALGLGLQFLLWYDEGEERNRGNFPPRFSGRQFPNYSSELNVNALELEDSALYLCASSSYDLNQPQHFGDGTRLSIL.

Concerning this clone itself: The same CDR3 arises from other DNA sequences in this sample as well. This chain joins TRBV20-1 and TRBJ2-2; D is uncertain. From germline, CDR1 is DFQATT and CDR2 SNEGSKA (reference sequence). The V end was cut by 3 bases, the J end by 5 bases, with 4 bases between. The CDR3 loop spans 11 amino acids. This CDR3 reads CSASPTGELFF. Written as DNA, the CDR3 is TGCAGTGCTAGTCCTACCGGGGAGCTGTTTTTT.

The chain has TRBV9 and TRBJ1-3; tentative D call: TRBD1 (6 bases). V was pared by 4 bases and J by 5 bases, with 19 bases between. Germline V gene sequence: CDR1 SGDLS, CDR2 YYNGEE. The CDR3 has 16 residues. The CDR3 DNA follows: TGTGCCAGCAGCCCTGATCCCGCGGGGGCGCGAAACACCATATATTTT. This gives the protein CASSPDPAGARNTIYF.

The chain recombines TRBV2 with TRBJ2-1; 8 bases fit TRBD1. The germline V gene has CDR1 SNHLY and CDR2 FYNNEI. This CDR3 is built from 13 residues. V dropped 11 bases and J dropped 7; count of bases not matched to a gene: 10. The CDR3 reads CARRAQGANEQFF. The CDR3 bases are TGTGCCCGGCGGGCGCAGGGGGCGAATGAGCAGTTCTTC.

This clone was seen once. The V call is TRBV5-1, the J call TRBJ2-5; possibly TRBD2 for D (5 bases). Trimming pared 4 bases from V and 1 base from J, leaving 11 bases between. Germline CDR1 reads SGHRS; CDR2 reads YFSETQ. The CDR3 consists of 14 residues. The CDR3 DNA follows: TGCGCCAGCAGCCTCGGACGGGGCCAAGAGACCCAGTACTTC. Its translation is CASSLGRGQETQYF.